A single sample gave rise to the 23 T cell receptor beta chains below, sequenced in a study of shared T cell receptors in the human thymus (dated by TCRdb to the early 2020s). The library was prepared using the immunoSEQ multiplex PCR assay. TCRdb provides this immuneACCESS table in a form limited to in-frame rearrangements. Some clones are lacking; in checked studies, under half of them reflect an unresolved V gene, and why the rest are absent is not known. This sample lists hundreds of thousands of clones; 70% to 90% were detected once. 0.009% to 0.0095% of the sample goes to the ten largest clones. These data are also associated with another study on human thymus T cells.

Sequencing was done on a sample of thymocytes. Source of these receptors: a boy under two years old with a congenital heart defect. Donor details come from another sample of the same person, matched by shared clones.

V is TRBV28 and J is TRBJ1-5; 8 bases agree with TRBD1. Germline trimming cut 4 bases from V and 7 bases from J; bases unmatched to any gene: 9. The germline CDR1 and CDR2 sequences are MDHEN and SYDVKM. CDR3 length equals 15 residues. CDR3 region: CASSYHTGGGQPQHF. The CDR3 DNA reads as TGTGCCAGCAGTTACCATACAGGGGGGGGGCAGCCCCAGCATTTT.

CDR3 DNA: TGTGCCAGCAGCCTACGGGACAGGGCTTACAATGAGCAGTTCTTC. Protein sequence: CASSLRDRAYNEQFF. This sequence joins TRBV5-4 and TRBJ2-1, with 9 bases that match TRBD1. V shed 4 bases and J 4 bases; nucleotides not matched to a gene: 6. Germline lookup yields CDR1 SGHNT and CDR2 YYREEE (reference sequence). There are 15 residues in the CDR3.

The gene calls are TRBV5-1 and TRBJ1-4, with 10 bases that match TRBD1. The germline V gene has CDR1 SGHRS and CDR2 YFSETQ. Unmatched junction bases numbered 4, after V lost 0 bases and J lost 8 bases. This CDR3 has 15 residues. This chain's CDR3 is CASSLGDRGGEKLFF. In nucleotides, the CDR3 is TGCGCCAGCAGCTTGGGGGACAGGGGCGGAGAAAAACTGTTTTTT.

The rearrangement uses TRBV5-6 and TRBJ1-2, with 9 bases aligning to TRBD1. J gave up 7 bases and V 4 bases, and 14 bases lay outside the gene matches. CDR3 size: 16 residues. The germline gives CDR1 SGHDT, CDR2 YYEEEE. The chain's CDR3 is CASSLQGAGQGIGYTF. DNA of the CDR3: TGTGCCAGCAGCCTCCAGGGGGCGGGACAGGGAATTGGCTACACCTTC.

The rearrangement links TRBV6-1 to TRBJ2-3; 10 nucleotides line up with TRBD2. J was trimmed by 5 bases and V by 3 bases; bases with no gene match: 8. Germline V lookup: CDR1 MNHNS, CDR2 SASEGT. CDR3 length: 16 amino acids. The CDR3 sequence is CASSDPLAGVGDTQYF. CDR3 bases: TGTGCCAGCAGTGACCCCCTAGCGGGGGTGGGAGATACGCAGTATTTT.

The V and J genes are TRBV6-4 and TRBJ1-1; 7 bases line up with TRBD1. The ends lost 1 base at V and 3 bases at J; junction bases unmatched: 14. Germline CDR1 is MRHNA and CDR2 is SNTAGT. This CDR3 spans 18 amino acids. As DNA, the CDR3 is TGTGCCAGCAGTGACTACAAACAGGGGATTTTTGTGCACACTGAAGCTTTCTTT. It codes for CASSDYKQGIFVHTEAFF.

This chain uses TRBV7-2 with TRBJ2-3; D may be TRBD2 (6 bases). V lost 5 bases, J lost 2 bases, and 14 bases lay in between. Looked up from germline, CDR1 is SGHTA and CDR2 is FQGNSA. The CDR3 contains 15 residues. The CDR3 loop is CASSPKGTATDTQYF. DNA for the CDR3: TGTGCCAGCAGCCCTAAGGGGACTGCCACAGATACGCAGTATTTT.

This sequence joins TRBV5-6 and TRBJ2-5; TRBD2 agrees at 9 bases. This CDR3 is 14 amino acids long. In germline, CDR1 is SGHDT, CDR2 YYEEEE. Trimming at V came to 3 bases and at J to 3 bases, leaving 3 bases not matched to a gene. The CDR3 spells CASSSGLAKETQYF. The CDR3 region has the DNA TGTGCCAGCAGCTCCGGACTAGCGAAAGAGACCCAGTACTTC.

This chain uses TRBV5-1 with TRBJ2-3; TRBD2 matches 8 bases. The CDR3 has 14 residues. Looked up from germline, CDR1 is SGHRS and CDR2 is YFSETQ. V was clipped by 3 bases and J by 5 bases; unmatched bases: 5. The CDR3: CASSSGLGLDTQYF. The CDR3 DNA sequence: TGCGCCAGCAGCTCGGGACTAGGGCTAGATACGCAGTATTTT.

The chain recombines TRBV14 with TRBJ1-2; 8 bases are a match to TRBD1. This CDR3 has 15 residues. The germline V gene encodes CDR1 SGHDN and CDR2 FVKESK. J gave up 4 bases and V 3 bases, and 7 bases lay outside the gene matches. CDR3 in DNA: TGTGCCAGCAGCCAGACTCCTGGACAGGGCTATGGCTACACCTTC. It encodes CASSQTPGQGYGYTF.

This chain uses TRBV29-1 with TRBJ2-5; 7 nucleotides agree with TRBD1. Trimming cost V 6 bases and J 5 bases; bases outside gene matches: 9. Looked up from germline, CDR1 is SQVTM and CDR2 is ANQGSEA. This CDR3 contains 13 residues. The CDR3 spells CSVILTGAETQYF. The CDR3 bases are TGCAGCGTGATATTAACAGGGGCCGAGACCCAGTACTTC.

V usage is TRBV7-3 and J usage is TRBJ2-7; 12 bases line up with TRBD1. The trim removed 2 bases at V and 5 bases at J, leaving 4 bases unmatched. Germline CDR1 reads SGHTA; CDR2 reads FQGTGA. CDR3 length: 15 residues. As DNA, the CDR3 is TGTGCCAGCAGCTTAGTCGGGACAGGGGGCGACGAGCAGTACTTC. This codes for CASSLVGTGGDEQYF.

The chain is built from TRBV28 and TRBJ2-7; tentative D call: TRBD2 (6 bases). Germline CDR1 MDHEN, CDR2 SYDVKM. V gave up 5 bases and J gave up 7 bases, with 15 bases separating them. CDR3 size: 13 residues. CDR3 DNA sequence: TGTGCCAGCAGTGTCAGACGTGCGGGAGAGCAGTACTTC. Residues: CASSVRRAGEQYF. Combining the CDR3 with reference TRBV28 and TRBJ2-7 gives the whole variable domain DVKVTQSSRYLVKRTGEKVFLECVQDMDHENMFWYRQDPGLGLRLIYFSYDVKMKEKGDIPEGYSVSREKKERFSLILESASTNQTSMYLCASSVRRAGEQYFGPGTRLTVT.

J is TRBJ2-4 and V is TRBV7-8; perhaps TRBD1 as D (5 bases). The V and J ends lost 2 bases and 8 bases respectively, with 25 bases between them. The germline gives CDR1 SGHVS, CDR2 FQNEAQ. This CDR3 is 18 amino acids long. The CDR3 spells CASSLRCKALMARDIQYF. Written as DNA, the CDR3 is TGTGCCAGCAGCTTAAGGTGTAAGGCACTCATGGCCAGGGACATTCAGTACTTC. Full variable domain (rest looked up from reference TRBV7-8 and TRBJ2-4): GAGVSQSPRYKVAKRGQDVALRCDPISGHVSLFWYQQALGQGPEFLTYFQNEAQLDKSGLPSDRFFAERPEGSVSTLKIQRTQQEDSAVYLCASSLRCKALMARDIQYFGAGTRLSVL.

The chain carries TRBV28 and TRBJ1-3; unclear D gene. Trimming removed 1 base from V and 4 bases from J, with 11 bases in between. This CDR3 is 15 amino acids long. Germline lookup yields CDR1 MDHEN and CDR2 SYDVKM. The CDR3 sequence: CASSLSAGLGNTIYF. CDR3 DNA sequence: TGTGCCAGCAGTTTATCGGCGGGCCTCGGAAACACCATATATTTT.

The sample holds one count of this clone. Here the CDR3 reads CASSYSSGRGQGEAFF. Written as DNA, the CDR3 is TGTGCCAGCAGTTACTCGTCGGGCAGGGGGCAGGGTGAAGCTTTCTTT. The chain links TRBV6-5 to TRBJ1-1, with TRBD1 identical over 8 bases. J was trimmed by 7 bases and V by 0 bases; bases with no gene match: 10. Germline loops: CDR1 MNHEY, CDR2 SVGAGI. This CDR3 has 16 residues.

The genes are TRBV7-9 and TRBJ2-1; maybe TRBD2 (6 bases). The CDR3 spans 16 residues. Trimming took 4 bases from V and 3 from J, leaving 16 bases between them. The germline gives CDR1 SEHNR, CDR2 FQNEAQ (reference sequence). CDR3 protein: CASSSTTGDGYNEQFF. For the CDR3, the DNA is TGTGCCAGCAGCTCCACCACGGGGGACGGCTACAATGAGCAGTTCTTC.

J is TRBJ1-4 and V is TRBV30; 7 bases are a match to TRBD1. CDR1 is GTSNPN and CDR2 is SVGIG in the germline V gene (reference sequence). The CDR3 is 16 amino acids. V gave up 0 bases and J gave up 0 bases; unmatched junction bases: 4. CDR3 bases: TGTGCCTGGAGTGTACCCGACAGGGCAACTAATGAAAAACTGTTTTTT. Its translation is CAWSVPDRATNEKLFF.

This chain links TRBV11-2 with TRBJ1-1; the D gene is possibly TRBD1 (5 bases). Germline V lookup: CDR1 SGHAT, CDR2 FQNNGV. The germline V and J ends were trimmed by 4 bases and 4 bases, with 10 bases remaining between them. The CDR3 length is 13 residues. The CDR3 reads CASSYGGSTEAFF. CDR3 DNA: TGTGCCAGCAGCTACGGGGGGTCCACTGAAGCTTTCTTT.

Concerning this clone: This sample also contains other DNA sequences that code for the same CDR3. The chain is built from TRBV28 and TRBJ1-4; TRBD1 might be the D (6 bases). Germline lookup yields CDR1 MDHEN and CDR2 SYDVKM. V was shortened by 6 bases and J by 1 base, with 9 bases between the two germline ends. This CDR3 is 14 amino acids long. The CDR3 sequence is CASRPQGTNEKLFF. DNA for the CDR3: TGTGCCAGCAGACCACAGGGAACTAATGAAAAACTGTTTTTT.

CDR3 in DNA: TGTGCCAGCAGTTTACCCCCAGGGTTGGCCTACGAGCAGTACTTC. Translation gives CASSLPPGLAYEQYF. The chain joins TRBV28 to TRBJ2-7; perhaps TRBD1 as D (5 bases). The CDR3 is 15 amino acids. V lost 2 bases and J lost 2, with 13 bases in between. CDR1 and CDR2 (germline): MDHEN, SYDVKM. Full variable domain (rest looked up from reference TRBV28 and TRBJ2-7): DVKVTQSSRYLVKRTGEKVFLECVQDMDHENMFWYRQDPGLGLRLIYFSYDVKMKEKGDIPEGYSVSREKKERFSLILESASTNQTSMYLCASSLPPGLAYEQYFGPGTRLTVT.

CDR3 bases: TGTGCCAGCAGTTTAAGGACTAGCCGAGAACCTCAAGAGACCCAGTACTTC. The encoded protein is CASSLRTSREPQETQYF. V usage is TRBV27 and J usage is TRBJ2-5; 8 bases fit TRBD2. The CDR3 has 17 residues. The junction had 10 bases not matched to a gene; V was cut back by 2 bases and J by 2 bases. Per germline, CDR1 MNHEY and CDR2 SMNVEV (reference sequence).

The CDR3 loop is CASSGRSGQGTFGRPQSEAFF. CDR3 DNA: TGTGCCAGCTCGGGAAGGTCGGGACAGGGCACTTTTGGGAGGCCCCAATCTGAAGCTTTCTTT. The rearrangement links TRBV18 to TRBJ1-1, with 9 bases that match TRBD1. Germline trimming cut 6 bases from V and 6 bases from J; bases unmatched to any gene: 29. The CDR3 is 21 amino acids. CDR1 is KGHSH, CDR2 LQKENI, per germline.